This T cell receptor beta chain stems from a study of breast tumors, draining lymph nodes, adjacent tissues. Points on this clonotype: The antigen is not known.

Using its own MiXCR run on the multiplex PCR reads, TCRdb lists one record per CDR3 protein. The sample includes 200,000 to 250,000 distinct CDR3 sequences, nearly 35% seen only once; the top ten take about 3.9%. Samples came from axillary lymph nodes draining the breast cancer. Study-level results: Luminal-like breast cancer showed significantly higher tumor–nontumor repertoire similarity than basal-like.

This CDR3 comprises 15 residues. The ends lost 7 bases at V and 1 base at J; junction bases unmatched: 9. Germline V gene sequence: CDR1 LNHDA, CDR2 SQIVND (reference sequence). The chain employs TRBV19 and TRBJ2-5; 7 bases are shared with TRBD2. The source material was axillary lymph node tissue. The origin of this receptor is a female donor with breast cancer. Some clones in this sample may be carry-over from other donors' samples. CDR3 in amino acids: CASTRVGGGQETQYF. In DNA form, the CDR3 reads TGTGCCAGTACCCGCGTGGGGGGGGGCCAAGAGACCCAGTACTTC.